These T cell receptor beta chains were read from a single sample in a study of T cells in Graves' hyperthyroidism and ophthalmopathy. TCRdb called the multiplex PCR reads again in MiXCR, with one record for every CDR3 protein. The sample has around 400,000 distinct CDR3 sequences, just under 25% seen once. Sequenced: blood. The source is a man aged 45-65 years with Graves' hyperthyroidism. The CDR3 runs from the conserved cysteine through the conserved F or W. The order of the fields is D gene, clone size, J gene, V gene, CDR3 DNA, CDR3 protein. D genes are given only for firm matches. Size is stated for part of the rows, as once, few or many counts, or as a class when the clone is expanded.

d_gene: .; abundance: many; j_gene: TRBJ2-3; v_gene: TRBV28; CDR3nt: TGTGCCAGCAGTGTCCGGGACCCCCTCCCAGATACGCAGTATTTT; CDR3aa: CASSVRDPLPDTQYF
d_gene: .; abundance: .; j_gene: TRBJ2-7; v_gene: TRBV6-2/TRBV6-3; CDR3nt: TGTGCCAGCAGTTACTCAAGAACAGGGACCATCCCCTACGAGCAGTACTTC; CDR3aa: CASSYSRTGTIPYEQYF
d_gene: .; abundance: .; j_gene: TRBJ1-2; v_gene: TRBV9; CDR3nt: TGTGCCAGCAGCGTAGAGGCCTGGACCAACTATGGCTACACCTTC; CDR3aa: CASSVEAWTNYGYTF
d_gene: TRBD2; abundance: .; j_gene: TRBJ2-7; v_gene: TRBV10-3; CDR3nt: TGTGCCATCAGTGAGATACTAGCGGGAGTCGGAGAGCAGTACTTC; CDR3aa: CAISEILAGVGEQYF
d_gene: TRBD1; abundance: few; j_gene: TRBJ2-5; v_gene: TRBV28; CDR3nt: TGTGCCAGCAGCCCCGGGGACAGGGTCCAAGAGACCCAGTACTTC; CDR3aa: CASSPGDRVQETQYF
d_gene: .; abundance: many; j_gene: TRBJ2-7; v_gene: TRBV13; CDR3nt: TGTGCCAGCAGCGCCCGGGACGGCTACTACGAGCAGTACTTC; CDR3aa: CASSARDGYYEQYF
d_gene: .; abundance: .; j_gene: TRBJ1-2; v_gene: TRBV24-1; CDR3nt: TGTGCCACCAGTGACCCCGGGCAGGGACATGGCTACACCTTC; CDR3aa: CATSDPGQGHGYTF
d_gene: TRBD2; abundance: few; j_gene: TRBJ2-1; v_gene: TRBV5-1; CDR3nt: TGCGCCAGCAGCTTGGGGCTAGCGGGAGGGACCCCCTACAATGAGCAGTTCTTC; CDR3aa: CASSLGLAGGTPYNEQFF
d_gene: TRBD1; abundance: few; j_gene: TRBJ2-1; v_gene: TRBV11-3; CDR3nt: TGTGCCAGCAGCTCCTTACGGCGGGACAGGGGGTTCAATGAGCAGTTCTTC; CDR3aa: CASSSLRRDRGFNEQFF
d_gene: .; abundance: few; j_gene: TRBJ2-3; v_gene: TRBV5-1; CDR3nt: TGCGCCAGCCGACTAACAGGGAAGGGAAGCACAGATACGCAGTATTTT; CDR3aa: CASRLTGKGSTDTQYF
d_gene: .; abundance: once; j_gene: TRBJ2-1; v_gene: TRBV19; CDR3nt: TGTGCCACCCTAGACAGGACCATTAGGAATGAGCAGTTCTTC; CDR3aa: CATLDRTIRNEQFF
d_gene: TRBD2; abundance: few; j_gene: TRBJ2-7; v_gene: TRBV12-5; CDR3nt: TGTGCTAGTGGTCCCGCTGCCCGGACTAGTGGCTTCGAGCAGTACTTC; CDR3aa: CASGPAARTSGFEQYF
d_gene: TRBD2; abundance: many; j_gene: TRBJ2-3; v_gene: TRBV27; CDR3nt: TGTGCCAGCAGTTCCAGACTAGCGGGTGTCACACGGGATACGCAGTATTTT; CDR3aa: CASSSRLAGVTRDTQYF
d_gene: TRBD2; abundance: .; j_gene: TRBJ2-2; v_gene: TRBV5-4; CDR3nt: TGTGCCAGCAGCCCCTCTAGCGGGGCCGGGGAGCTGTTTTTT; CDR3aa: CASSPSSGAGELFF
d_gene: TRBD1; abundance: many; j_gene: TRBJ2-1; v_gene: TRBV11-2; CDR3nt: TGTGCCAGCAGCTGGGCGGGACAGGGCAGCAATGAGCAGTTCTTC; CDR3aa: CASSWAGQGSNEQFF
d_gene: .; abundance: many; j_gene: TRBJ2-5; v_gene: TRBV28; CDR3nt: TGTGCCAGCAGCGGAAACCAAGAGACCCAGTACTTC; CDR3aa: CASSGNQETQYF
d_gene: TRBD2; abundance: .; j_gene: TRBJ2-3; v_gene: TRBV20-1; CDR3nt: TGCAGTGCTAGAATGGCTAGCGGGAGCCCCACAGATACGCAGTATTTT; CDR3aa: CSARMASGSPTDTQYF
d_gene: .; abundance: many; j_gene: TRBJ2-3; v_gene: TRBV28; CDR3nt: TGTGCCAGCGGCTGGAAGCTAGAGCCCACCGGTGGATACACAGATACGCAGTATTTT; CDR3aa: CASGWKLEPTGGYTDTQYF
d_gene: .; abundance: .; j_gene: TRBJ2-5; v_gene: TRBV10-3; CDR3nt: TGTGCCATCAGTGAGCGTTCGGAGACCCAGTACTTC; CDR3aa: CAISERSETQYF